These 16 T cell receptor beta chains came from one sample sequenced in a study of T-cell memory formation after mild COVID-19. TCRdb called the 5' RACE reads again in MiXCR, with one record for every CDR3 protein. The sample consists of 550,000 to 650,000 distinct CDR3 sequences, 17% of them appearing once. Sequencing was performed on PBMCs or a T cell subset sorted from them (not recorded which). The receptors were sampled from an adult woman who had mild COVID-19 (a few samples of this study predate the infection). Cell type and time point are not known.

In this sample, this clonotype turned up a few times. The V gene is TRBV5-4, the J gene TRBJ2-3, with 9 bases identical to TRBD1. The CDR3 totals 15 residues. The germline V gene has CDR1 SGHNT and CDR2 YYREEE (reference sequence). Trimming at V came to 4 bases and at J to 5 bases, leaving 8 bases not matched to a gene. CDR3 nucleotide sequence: TGTGCCAGCAGCATCGGGACAGGGAGGGTAGATACGCAGTATTTT. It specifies CASSIGTGRVDTQYF. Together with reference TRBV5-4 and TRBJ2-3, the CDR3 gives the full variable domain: ETGVTQSPTHLIKTRGQQVTLRCSSQSGHNTVSWYQQALGQGPQFIFQYYREEENGRGNFPPRFSGLQFPNYSSELNVNALELDDSALYLCASSIGTGRVDTQYFGPGTRLTVL.

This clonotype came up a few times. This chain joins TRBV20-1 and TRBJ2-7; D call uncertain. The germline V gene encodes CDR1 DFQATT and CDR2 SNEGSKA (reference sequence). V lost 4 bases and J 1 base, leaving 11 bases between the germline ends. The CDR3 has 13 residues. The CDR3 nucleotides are TGCAGTGCTACCCAGGCGACTTCCTACGAGCAGTACTTC. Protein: CSATQATSYEQYF.

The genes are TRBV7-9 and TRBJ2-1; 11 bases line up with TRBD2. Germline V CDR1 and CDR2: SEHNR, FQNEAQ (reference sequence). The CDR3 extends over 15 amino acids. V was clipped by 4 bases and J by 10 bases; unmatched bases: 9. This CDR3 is CASSSGTSGPGEQFF. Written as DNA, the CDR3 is TGTGCCAGCAGCTCCGGGACTAGCGGCCCCGGGGAGCAGTTCTTC.

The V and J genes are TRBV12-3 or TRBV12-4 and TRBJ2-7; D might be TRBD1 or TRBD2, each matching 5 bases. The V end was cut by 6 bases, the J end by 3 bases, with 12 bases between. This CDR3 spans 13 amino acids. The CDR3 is CASSPGRIYEQYF. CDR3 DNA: TGTGCCAGCAGCCCGGGACGGATCTACGAGCAGTACTTC.

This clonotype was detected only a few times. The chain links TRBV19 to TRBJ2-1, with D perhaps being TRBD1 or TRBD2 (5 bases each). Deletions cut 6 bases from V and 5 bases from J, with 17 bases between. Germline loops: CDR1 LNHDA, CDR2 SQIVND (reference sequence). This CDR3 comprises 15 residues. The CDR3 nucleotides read TGTGCCAGTAGCCCGGGACCCGGGCGTAACAATGAGCAGTTCTTC. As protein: CASSPGPGRNNEQFF.

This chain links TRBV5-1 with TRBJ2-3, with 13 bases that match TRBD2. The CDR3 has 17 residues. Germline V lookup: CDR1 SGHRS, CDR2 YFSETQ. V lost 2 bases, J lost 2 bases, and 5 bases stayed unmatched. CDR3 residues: CASSLRTSGGPTDTQYF. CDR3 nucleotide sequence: TGCGCCAGCAGCTTACGGACTAGCGGGGGACCCACAGATACGCAGTATTTT.

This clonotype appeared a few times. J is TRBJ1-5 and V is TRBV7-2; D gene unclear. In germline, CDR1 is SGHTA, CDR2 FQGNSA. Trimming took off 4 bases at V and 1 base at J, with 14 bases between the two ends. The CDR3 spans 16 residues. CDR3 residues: CASSSSGQWSNQPQHF. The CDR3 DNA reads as TGTGCCAGCAGCTCTAGCGGCCAATGGAGCAATCAGCCCCAGCATTTT.

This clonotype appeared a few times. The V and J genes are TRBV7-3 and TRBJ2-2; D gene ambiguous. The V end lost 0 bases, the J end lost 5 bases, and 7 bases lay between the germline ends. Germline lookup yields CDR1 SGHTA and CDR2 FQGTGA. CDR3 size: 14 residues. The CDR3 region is CASSLTPYTGELFF. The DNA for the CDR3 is TGTGCCAGCAGCTTAACCCCCTATACCGGGGAGCTGTTTTTT. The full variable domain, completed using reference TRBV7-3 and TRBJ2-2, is GAGVSQTPSNKVTEKGKYVELRCDPISGHTALYWYRQSLGQGPEFLIYFQGTGAADDSGLPNDRFFAVRPEGSVSTLKIQRTERGDSAVYLCASSLTPYTGELFFGEGSRLTVL.

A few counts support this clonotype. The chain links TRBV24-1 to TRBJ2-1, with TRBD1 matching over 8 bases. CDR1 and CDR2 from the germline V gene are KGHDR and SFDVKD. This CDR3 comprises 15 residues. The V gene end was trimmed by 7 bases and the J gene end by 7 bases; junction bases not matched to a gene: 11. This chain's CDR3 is CATRNTGTGGNEQFF. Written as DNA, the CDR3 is TGTGCCACCAGGAACACCGGGACAGGTGGTAATGAGCAGTTCTTC.

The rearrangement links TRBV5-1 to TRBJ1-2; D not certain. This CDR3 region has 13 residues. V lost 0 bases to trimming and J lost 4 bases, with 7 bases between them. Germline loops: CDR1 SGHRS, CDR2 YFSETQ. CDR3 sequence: CASSLDPVYGYTF. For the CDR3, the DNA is TGCGCCAGCAGCTTGGATCCAGTCTATGGCTACACCTTC.

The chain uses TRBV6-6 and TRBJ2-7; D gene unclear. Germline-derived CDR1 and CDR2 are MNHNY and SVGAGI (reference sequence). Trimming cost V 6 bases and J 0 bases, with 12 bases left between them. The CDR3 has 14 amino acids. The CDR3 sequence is CASSEEESSYEQYF. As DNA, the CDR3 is TGTGCCAGCAGCGAGGAAGAGTCCTCCTACGAGCAGTACTTC.

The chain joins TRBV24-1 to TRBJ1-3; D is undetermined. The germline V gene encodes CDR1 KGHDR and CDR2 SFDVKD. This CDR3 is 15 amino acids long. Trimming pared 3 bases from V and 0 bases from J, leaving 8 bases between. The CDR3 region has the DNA TGTGCCACCAGTGATCTAAGAGACTCTGGAAACACCATATATTTT. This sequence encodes CATSDLRDSGNTIYF.

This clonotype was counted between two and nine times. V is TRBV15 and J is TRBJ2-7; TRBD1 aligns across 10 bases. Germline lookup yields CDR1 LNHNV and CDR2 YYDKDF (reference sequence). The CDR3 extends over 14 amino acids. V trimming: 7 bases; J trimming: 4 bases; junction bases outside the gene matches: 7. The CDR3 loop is CATTQRDRGYEQYF. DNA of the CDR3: TGTGCCACCACCCAACGGGACAGGGGATACGAGCAGTACTTC.

CDR3 sequence (DNA): TGTGCCAGCAGCCCAAGGGGGGGATACTCCTACAATGAGCAGTTCTTC. Its protein product is CASSPRGGYSYNEQFF. This chain connects TRBV7-6 to TRBJ2-1; tentative D call: TRBD2 (7 bases). The CDR3 totals 16 residues. V lost 5 bases and J 0 bases, leaving 14 bases between the germline ends. The germline V gene encodes CDR1 SGHVS and CDR2 FNYEAQ.

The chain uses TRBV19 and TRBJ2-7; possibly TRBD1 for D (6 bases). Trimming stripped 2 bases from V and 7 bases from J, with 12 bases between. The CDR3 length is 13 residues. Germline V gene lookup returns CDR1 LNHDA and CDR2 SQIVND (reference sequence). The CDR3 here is CASSIMHGTEQYF. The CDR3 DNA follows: TGTGCCAGTAGTATAATGCACGGGACAGAGCAGTACTTC. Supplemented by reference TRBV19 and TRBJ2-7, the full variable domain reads DGGITQSPKYLFRKEGQNVTLSCEQNLNHDAMYWYRQDPGQGLRLIYYSQIVNDFQKGDIAEGYSVSREKKESFPLTVTSAQKNPTAFYLCASSIMHGTEQYFGPGTRLTVT.

The CDR3: CASSVHMDTGELFF. The CDR3 coding sequence is TGTGCCAGCAGCGTTCATATGGACACCGGGGAGCTGTTTTTT. This chain joins TRBV9 and TRBJ2-2; D gene unclear. The CDR3 contains 14 residues. The V end was cut by 2 bases, the J end by 3 bases, with 8 bases between. The germline V gene has CDR1 SGDLS and CDR2 YYNGEE. The variable domain in full, with the rest retrieved from reference TRBV9 and TRBJ2-2, is DSGVTQTPKHLITATGQRVTLRCSPRSGDLSVYWYQQSLDQGLQFLIQYYNGEERAKGNILERFSAQQFPDLHSELNLSSLELGDSALYFCASSVHMDTGELFFGEGSRLTVL.